This entry lists 12 T cell receptor beta chains sequenced from one sample in a study of blood T cell repertoires in COVID-19. Assay used: immunoSEQ multiplex PCR; TCRdb lists only in-frame clones, some missing. Of under 50,000 clones listed, roughly 87% are singletons. Sequenced: peripheral blood. The receptors shown here come from a man in his 60s with COVID-19, enrolled during active disease.

V is TRBV9 and J is TRBJ2-1; the D gene is possibly TRBD1 (6 bases). Germline CDR1 and CDR2: SGDLS and YYNGEE. V shed 4 bases and J shed 1 base, with 12 bases lying between them. The length of the CDR3 is 15 residues. The CDR3 nucleotides read TGTGCCAGCAGCCTAGGACAGTTATCCTACAATGAGCAGTTCTTC. Amino acid sequence: CASSLGQLSYNEQFF.

CDR3 sequence reads: CASSLATGEERVYGYTF. For the CDR3, the DNA is TGTGCCAGCAGCTTAGCAACAGGGGAGGAAAGGGTCTATGGCTACACCTTC. This chain uses TRBV7-2 with TRBJ1-2, with 7 bases identical to TRBD1. This CDR3 spans 17 amino acids. Germline trimming cut 0 bases from V and 4 bases from J; bases unmatched to any gene: 11. Germline CDR1 is SGHTA and CDR2 is FQGNSA. Drawing the rest from reference TRBV7-2 and TRBJ1-2, the complete variable domain is GAGVSQSPSNKVTEKGKDVELRCDPISGHTALYWYRQSLGQGLEFLIYFQGNSAPDKSGLPSDRFSAERTGGSVSTLTIQRTQQEDSAVYLCASSLATGEERVYGYTFGSGTRLTVV.

CDR3: CAWTTPGGRETQYF. CDR3 coding DNA: TGTGCCTGGACCACCCCCGGAGGGCGGGAGACCCAGTACTTC. The chain couples TRBV30 to TRBJ2-5; TRBD2 is a possible D gene (6 bases). This CDR3 is 14 amino acids long. CDR1 is GTSNPN and CDR2 is SVGIG in the germline V gene (reference sequence). The germline V and J ends were trimmed by 4 bases and 5 bases, with 17 bases remaining between them.

The chain joins TRBV18 to TRBJ1-2, with a tentative D call TRBD1 (5 bases). The V and J ends lost 5 bases and 5 bases respectively, with 12 bases between them. The CDR3 loop spans 13 amino acids. Germline V gene lookup returns CDR1 KGHSH and CDR2 LQKENI. In DNA form, the CDR3 reads TGTGCCAGCTCAGCGGCAGGGTATTATGGCTACACCTTC. Protein product: CASSAAGYYGYTF.

This clone was observed once. This chain connects TRBV6-5 to TRBJ2-1; 10 bases match TRBD2. There are 15 residues in the CDR3. Germline CDR1 is MNHEY and CDR2 is SVGAGI. After removal of 0 bases from V and 9 bases from J, the junction contained 5 bases not matched to a gene. CDR3 nucleotide sequence: TGTGCCAGCAGTTACTCGACGGTAGCGGGAGGTGAGCAGTTCTTC. As protein: CASSYSTVAGGEQFF.

The gene calls are TRBV10-1 and TRBJ1-1, with TRBD1 matching 7 bases. The CDR3 sequence is 13 residues long. Germline V gives CDR1 WNHNN, CDR2 SYGVQD (reference sequence). With V trimmed by 3 bases and J by 6 bases, 4 bases remained unmatched. CDR3 amino acids: CASSEQGLAEAFF. In DNA form, the CDR3 reads TGCGCCAGCAGTGAACAGGGGCTGGCTGAAGCTTTCTTT.

The chain has TRBV19 and TRBJ2-1; D gene uncertain. This CDR3 has 15 amino acids. The ends were cut back, 3 bases at V and 5 bases at J, with 14 bases in the middle. Looked up from germline, CDR1 is LNHDA and CDR2 is SQIVND (reference sequence). CDR3 amino acids: CASSILTHRDNEQFF. CDR3 DNA: TGTGCCAGTAGTATTTTAACCCACCGGGACAATGAGCAGTTCTTC.

In nucleotides, the CDR3 is TGTGCCAGCTCACCAGGGAGGGACACCGGGGAGCTGTTTTTT. Protein: CASSPGRDTGELFF. V is TRBV18 and J is TRBJ2-2; 7 bases line up with TRBD2. V trimming: 2 bases; J trimming: 3 bases; junction bases outside the gene matches: 0. From germline, CDR1 is KGHSH and CDR2 LQKENI. The CDR3 extends over 14 amino acids.

V gene TRBV5-1 combines with J gene TRBJ2-3, with 7 bases that match TRBD2. This CDR3 comprises 16 residues. V was clipped by 3 bases and J by 2 bases; unmatched bases: 9. The germline CDR1 and CDR2 sequences are SGHRS and YFSETQ. CDR3 DNA sequence: TGCGCCAGCAGCTCCCGGGGAGCGGGGTTCACAGATACGCAGTATTTT. Translation gives CASSSRGAGFTDTQYF.

The V call is TRBV28, the J call TRBJ2-7; D is perhaps TRBD2 (6 bases). This CDR3 is 15 amino acids long. The V gene's germline CDR1 is MDHEN and CDR2 SYDVKM. The germline V and J ends were trimmed by 2 bases and 3 bases, with 14 bases remaining between them. The CDR3 sequence is CASSLLATGVYEQYF. In DNA form, the CDR3 reads TGTGCCAGCAGTTTACTAGCGACGGGAGTCTACGAGCAGTACTTC.

The chain carries TRBV30 and TRBJ1-1, with D possibly TRBD1 on 5 matching bases. Germline CDR1 is GTSNPN and CDR2 is SVGIG (reference sequence). The CDR3 covers 14 residues. With 7 bases removed from V and 11 bases from J, the gap between germline ends came to 26 bases. The CDR3 region is CAYHKLRSGTAAFF. The CDR3 DNA reads as TGTGCCTACCATAAACTACGTAGCGGGACGGCGGCTTTCTTT.

About this clone itself: This same CDR3 is encoded by further DNA sequences in the sample. The chain links TRBV6-5 to TRBJ2-7; maybe TRBD2 (5 bases). Germline CDR1 MNHEY, CDR2 SVGAGI. The CDR3 loop spans 16 amino acids. The V and J ends lost 0 bases and 0 bases respectively, with 12 bases between them. CDR3 DNA sequence: TGTGCCAGCAGTTACTCCGGCGGGTTTAGCTCCTACGAGCAGTACTTC. Translating gives CASSYSGGFSSYEQYF.